The 31 T cell receptor beta chains below come from one sample, sequenced in a study of blood T cell repertoires in COVID-19. TCRdb's copy holds only in-frame clones and misses some; the assay was immunoSEQ multiplex PCR. The table lists tens of thousands of clones, roughly 87% of them singletons. Specimen: peripheral blood. These receptors originate from an elderly woman with acute or convalescent COVID-19.

The rearrangement joins TRBV27 to TRBJ2-4, with D hard to call. This CDR3 has 14 amino acids. Between the trimmed V and J ends, which lost 4 bases and 0 bases, there was a span of 7 bases. The germline CDR1 and CDR2 sequences are MNHEY and SMNVEV (reference sequence). The CDR3: CASSSPIAKNIQYF. The CDR3 DNA sequence: TGTGCCAGCAGTTCCCCCATAGCCAAAAACATTCAGTACTTC.

The chain uses TRBV11-2 and TRBJ2-3; 7 bases align to TRBD2. Unmatched junction bases numbered 4, after V lost 3 bases and J lost 10 bases. The CDR3 extends over 12 amino acids. Germline lookup yields CDR1 SGHAT and CDR2 FQNNGV. CDR3 bases: TGTGCCAGCAGCTTGTCGGGACTACCGCAGTATTTT. Translating it yields CASSLSGLPQYF.

In this sample, this clone turned up a few times. The V call is TRBV19, the J call TRBJ1-5, with 10 nucleotides matching TRBD1. CDR3 length: 14 residues. V lost 6 bases, J lost 6 bases, and 5 bases stayed unmatched. In germline, CDR1 is LNHDA, CDR2 SQIVND (reference sequence). The CDR3 here is CASSWDRGGQPQHF. The CDR3 DNA sequence: TGTGCCAGTAGCTGGGACAGGGGAGGTCAGCCCCAGCATTTT.

This clone was counted only a few times. The gene calls are TRBV5-5 and TRBJ1-1; D may be TRBD1 (5 bases). The CDR3 has 15 residues. Trimming stripped 0 bases from V and 6 bases from J, with 15 bases between. The germline gives CDR1 SGHKS, CDR2 YYEKEE (reference sequence). The CDR3 region is CASSLAAREGSEAFF. CDR3 bases: TGTGCCAGCAGCTTGGCGGCCAGGGAGGGCTCTGAAGCTTTCTTT.

The rearrangement joins TRBV4-1 to TRBJ2-7, with D possibly being TRBD1 (6 bases). Germline V lookup: CDR1 MGHRA, CDR2 YSYEKL. CDR3 size: 14 residues. V gave up 8 bases and J gave up 3 bases, with 17 bases separating them. CDR3 sequence reads: CASGPSTGVYEQYF. CDR3 DNA: TGCGCCAGCGGACCCTCGACAGGTGTCTACGAGCAGTACTTC.

The rearrangement links TRBV2 to TRBJ1-5; unclear D gene. The V end lost 6 bases, the J end lost 1 base, and 10 bases lay between the germline ends. This CDR3 region has 14 residues. Germline-derived CDR1 and CDR2 are SNHLY and FYNNEI. CDR3 nucleotides: TGTGCCAGCAGAAACGGGATAAGCAATCAGCCCCAGCATTTT. This gives the protein CASRNGISNQPQHF.

The V and J genes are TRBV2 and TRBJ2-1; 7 bases map to TRBD2. V trimming: 6 bases; J trimming: 0 bases; junction bases outside the gene matches: 5. The CDR3 sequence is 15 residues long. The germline V gene encodes CDR1 SNHLY and CDR2 FYNNEI. The CDR3 spells CASRSGDLSYNEQFF. The DNA of the CDR3 is TGTGCCAGCAGAAGCGGGGACCTCTCCTACAATGAGCAGTTCTTC.

This chain connects TRBV28 to TRBJ2-1; perhaps TRBD2 as D (6 bases). With 7 bases removed from V and 2 bases from J, the gap between germline ends came to 18 bases. The germline V gene has CDR1 MDHEN and CDR2 SYDVKM. CDR3 length: 16 amino acids. The CDR3 DNA reads as TGTGCCAGCATAGATAATGGCGGGGTTACCTACAATGAGCAGTTCTTC. Translating gives CASIDNGGVTYNEQFF.

This clone was found a few times. The chain is built from TRBV18 and TRBJ1-5; D possibly corresponds to TRBD1 (5 bases). V was shortened by 4 bases and J by 11 bases, with 18 bases between the two germline ends. CDR3 length: 14 amino acids. Germline CDR1 reads KGHSH; CDR2 reads LQKENI. The CDR3 spells CASSLQQAPSTQHF. The CDR3 DNA reads as TGTGCCAGCTCACTCCAACAGGCTCCCTCAACCCAGCATTTT.

The V and J genes are TRBV5-1 and TRBJ2-6; D unresolved. Germline lookup yields CDR1 SGHRS and CDR2 YFSETQ. This CDR3 is 16 amino acids long. Trimming cost V 6 bases and J 0 bases, with 13 bases left between them. CDR3 region: CASTPASVSGANVLTF. In DNA form, the CDR3 reads TGCGCCAGCACCCCCGCGAGTGTCTCTGGGGCCAACGTCCTGACTTTC.

The chain links TRBV19 to TRBJ2-7, with D possibly matching TRBD2 (6 bases). The V gene's germline CDR1 is LNHDA and CDR2 SQIVND (reference sequence). Trimming shortened V by 6 bases and J by 2 bases, and 17 bases separated the two germline ends. There are 15 residues in the CDR3. The CDR3 protein is CASRAGDLGTYEQYF. The CDR3, as DNA: TGTGCCAGTAGAGCCGGGGACTTAGGAACCTACGAGCAGTACTTC.

This chain uses TRBV6-5 with TRBJ2-1; 12 nucleotides align to TRBD2. J gave up 7 bases and V 5 bases, and 6 bases lay outside the gene matches. The germline gives CDR1 MNHEY, CDR2 SVGAGI. The CDR3 has 15 amino acids. CDR3 sequence reads: CASSKLAGGYNEQFF. CDR3 DNA: TGTGCCAGCAGTAAACTAGCGGGAGGTTATAATGAGCAGTTCTTC.

The V call is TRBV5-5, the J call TRBJ1-4; D not certain. The CDR3 loop spans 16 amino acids. V lost 4 bases to trimming and J lost 1 base, with 14 bases between them. Germline V gives CDR1 SGHKS, CDR2 YYEKEE (reference sequence). In nucleotides, the CDR3 is TGTGCCAGCAGCCCCGGGATGGACTTAACTAATGAAAAACTGTTTTTT. The encoded protein is CASSPGMDLTNEKLFF.

V usage is TRBV5-8 and J usage is TRBJ2-5, with D perhaps matching TRBD1 (5 bases). Germline CDR1 and CDR2: SGHTS and YDEGEE. The CDR3 spans 14 residues. The V and J ends lost 7 bases and 2 bases respectively, with 15 bases between them. The CDR3 sequence is CASPGWGPQETQYF. The DNA of the CDR3 is TGTGCCAGCCCTGGGTGGGGCCCTCAAGAGACCCAGTACTTC.

V and J are TRBV5-6 and TRBJ1-1; a possible D gene is TRBD1 (5 bases). With 1 base removed from V and 3 bases from J, the gap between germline ends came to 10 bases. CDR1 SGHDT and CDR2 YYEEEE come from the germline V gene. The CDR3 has 14 residues. The CDR3 DNA follows: TGTGCCAGCAGCTTGCGCTGGGGGGACACTGAAGCTTTCTTT. Translated: CASSLRWGDTEAFF.

This clone has just one count. The V gene is TRBV5-5, the J gene TRBJ1-1, with a tentative D call TRBD1 (5 bases). Germline assignment: CDR1 SGHKS and CDR2 YYEKEE (reference sequence). V shed 4 bases and J shed 5 bases, with 18 bases lying between them. This CDR3 region has 15 residues. The CDR3 DNA is TGTGCCAGCAGCCCCTGGGGCAGGGCTGAGACTGAAGCTTTCTTT. It codes for CASSPWGRAETEAFF.

In DNA, the CDR3 is TGTGCCAGCAGTGAAGTACAGGGCACTGAAGCTTTCTTT. This encodes CASSEVQGTEAFF. The rearrangement links TRBV2 to TRBJ1-1; perhaps TRBD1 as D (6 bases). Germline V gives CDR1 SNHLY, CDR2 FYNNEI. The CDR3 has 13 amino acids. V gave up 1 base and J gave up 4 bases, with 7 bases separating them.

There are a few counts of this clone. The CDR3 protein is CASSLVSGSSHEQFF. The CDR3 region has the DNA TGCGCCAGCAGCTTGGTAAGCGGGAGCAGCCATGAGCAGTTCTTC. The rearrangement links TRBV5-1 to TRBJ2-1; 8 bases line up with TRBD2. The V gene's germline CDR1 is SGHRS and CDR2 YFSETQ. J lost 8 bases, V lost 0 bases, and 7 bases had no gene match. The CDR3 extends over 15 amino acids.

The rearrangement links TRBV7-2 to TRBJ1-1, with no clear D. V shed 3 bases and J shed 8 bases, with 13 bases lying between them. CDR1 and CDR2 (germline): SGHTA, FQGNSA. The CDR3 is 13 residues long. The CDR3 loop is CASSFVAVSEAFF. DNA for the CDR3: TGTGCCAGCAGCTTTGTAGCGGTCTCGGAAGCTTTCTTT.

The chain recombines TRBV6-4 with TRBJ2-3; weak D call: TRBD2 (6 bases). The CDR3 is made up of 16 amino acids. V was pared by 6 bases and J by 1 base, with 17 bases between. Germline CDR1 is MRHNA and CDR2 is SNTAGT. CDR3 coding DNA: TGTGCCAGCAGCCCTGCGGGGAGCGGAGGCACAGATACGCAGTATTTT. This codes for CASSPAGSGGTDTQYF.

This rearrangement joins TRBV19 to TRBJ1-6; D is unresolved. The CDR3 spans 14 residues. Germline CDR1 LNHDA, CDR2 SQIVND (reference sequence). The V and J ends lost 7 bases and 1 base respectively, with 8 bases between them. In nucleotides, the CDR3 is TGTGCCAGTATTGCGACTTCCTATAATTCACCCCTCCACTTT. It translates to CASIATSYNSPLHF.

CDR3 bases: TGTGCCAGCAGGAGAGGACAGCTCTATGGCTACACCTTC. Protein: CASRRGQLYGYTF. This sequence joins TRBV7-2 and TRBJ1-2, with a possible D match to TRBD1 (6 bases). Germline V gene lookup returns CDR1 SGHTA and CDR2 FQGNSA. This CDR3 comprises 13 residues. V lost 6 bases to trimming and J lost 4 bases, with 12 bases between them.

The V call is TRBV6-1, the J call TRBJ1-1; D not resolved. V lost 5 bases and J 1 base, leaving 14 bases between the germline ends. The CDR3 contains 15 residues. Germline CDR1 and CDR2: MNHNS and SASEGT. This CDR3 reads CASSPVVRGNTEAFF. The CDR3 nucleotides read TGTGCCAGCAGTCCCGTCGTCCGGGGGAACACTGAAGCTTTCTTT.

This chain uses TRBV5-1 with TRBJ2-5, with TRBD2 identical over 13 bases. The V and J ends lost 0 bases and 2 bases, in that order; junction bases with no gene match: 4. This CDR3 comprises 17 residues. Germline V gene data show CDR1 as SGHRS and CDR2 as YFSETQ. The chain's CDR3 is CASSLGSTSGGQETQYF. DNA of the CDR3: TGCGCCAGCAGCTTGGGGTCGACTAGCGGGGGGCAAGAGACCCAGTACTTC.

J is TRBJ1-4 and V is TRBV9; D possibly corresponds to TRBD1 (5 bases). V was clipped by 4 bases and J by 14 bases, with 18 bases between them. The CDR3 is made up of 13 amino acids. Germline V gives CDR1 SGDLS, CDR2 YYNGEE. CDR3 in amino acids: CASSPFWGGGLFF. The CDR3 nucleotides read TGTGCCAGCAGCCCATTCTGGGGGGGAGGTCTGTTTTTT.

This chain links TRBV5-6 with TRBJ1-2; 9 nucleotides line up with TRBD1. CDR3 length: 15 residues. Per the germline V gene, CDR1 is SGHDT and CDR2 is YYEEEE. V gave up 5 bases and J gave up 6 bases; unmatched junction bases: 11. In DNA, the CDR3 is TGTGCCAGCAGACAACAGAGGACAGGGGCCCATGGCTACACCTTC. Translation gives CASRQQRTGAHGYTF.

This clone turned up a few times. The V gene is TRBV6-2 or TRBV6-3, the J gene TRBJ1-5, with TRBD1 as a possible D gene (5 bases). The CDR3 spans 15 residues. Between the trimmed V and J ends, which lost 0 bases and 4 bases, there was a span of 10 bases. Per the germline V gene, CDR1 is MNHEY and CDR2 is SVGEGT. In DNA, the CDR3 is TGTGCCAGCAGTTACTCAGGGGCCACTAATCAGCCCCAGCATTTT. This codes for CASSYSGATNQPQHF.

The rearrangement uses TRBV11-2 and TRBJ2-3, with 8 nucleotides matching TRBD1. The CDR3 runs 17 residues. CDR1 and CDR2 (germline): SGHAT, FQNNGV. V dropped 3 bases and J dropped 3; count of bases not matched to a gene: 11. In DNA, the CDR3 is TGTGCCAGCAGCTTCAGGGGGCGTCGGGGCGGGACAGATACGCAGTATTTT. It codes for CASSFRGRRGGTDTQYF.

This rearrangement joins TRBV5-1 to TRBJ2-7; D possibly corresponds to TRBD2 (6 bases). The CDR3 runs to 15 residues. The V gene lost 0 bases and the J gene lost 3 bases, with 13 bases spanning the gap. The V gene's germline CDR1 is SGHRS and CDR2 YFSETQ. CDR3 loop: CASSLDGWGVYEQYF. CDR3 nucleotide sequence: TGCGCCAGCAGCTTGGATGGATGGGGGGTCTACGAGCAGTACTTC.

The genes are TRBV3-1 (or the pseudogene TRBV3-2) and TRBJ2-1, with 7 bases that match TRBD1. V was clipped by 4 bases and J by 6 bases; unmatched bases: 15. CDR3 length: 17 residues. Per germline, CDR1 LGHDT and CDR2 YNNKEL (reference sequence). This CDR3 reads CASSPYLRQGEGNEQFF. CDR3 in DNA: TGTGCCAGCAGCCCATATCTTCGACAGGGCGAAGGCAATGAGCAGTTCTTC.

The chain has TRBV28 and TRBJ2-5; TRBD1 agrees at 8 bases. CDR1 is MDHEN, CDR2 SYDVKM, per germline. The CDR3 loop spans 15 amino acids. Trimming at V came to 4 bases and at J to 5 bases, leaving 9 bases not matched to a gene. This chain's CDR3 is CASSSTGALRETQYF. CDR3 DNA sequence: TGTGCCAGCAGTTCGACAGGGGCCCTCAGGGAGACCCAGTACTTC.